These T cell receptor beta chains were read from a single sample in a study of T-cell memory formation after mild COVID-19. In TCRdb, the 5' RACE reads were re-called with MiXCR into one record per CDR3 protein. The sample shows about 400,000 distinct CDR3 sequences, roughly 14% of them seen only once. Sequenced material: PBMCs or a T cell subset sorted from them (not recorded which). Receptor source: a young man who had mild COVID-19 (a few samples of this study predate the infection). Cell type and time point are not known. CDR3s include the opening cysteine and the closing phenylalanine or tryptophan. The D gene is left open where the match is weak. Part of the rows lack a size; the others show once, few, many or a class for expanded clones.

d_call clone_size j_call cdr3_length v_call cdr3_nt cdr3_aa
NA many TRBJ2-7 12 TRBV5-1 TGCGCCAGCAGAGGGGCATTTTACGAGCAGTACTTC CASRGAFYEQYF
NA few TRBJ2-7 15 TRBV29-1 TGCAGCGTTGAATGGGTCGGAGAGGCCTCCTACGAGCAGTACTTC CSVEWVGEASYEQYF
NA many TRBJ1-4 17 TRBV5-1 TGCGCCAGCAGCGCTCGACCGGACAGTGCAACTAATGAAAAACTGTTTTTT CASSARPDSATNEKLFF
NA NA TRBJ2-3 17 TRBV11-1 TGTGCCAGCAGCTTAGGGGGGTTTCTAGCGACGGTTGATACGCAGTATTTT CASSLGGFLATVDTQYF
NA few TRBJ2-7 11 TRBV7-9 TGTGCCAGCGACTGGGGTAACGAGCAGTACTTC CASDWGNEQYF
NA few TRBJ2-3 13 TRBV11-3 TGTGCCAGCAGCTTGGTGGAGGCAGATACGCAGTATTTT CASSLVEADTQYF
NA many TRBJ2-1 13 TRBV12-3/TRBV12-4 TGTGCCAGCAGGCAGGGGCGCATCAATGAGCAGTTCTTC CASRQGRINEQFF
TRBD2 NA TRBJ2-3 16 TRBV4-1 TGCGCCAGCAGCCAAGAGGTGACTAGCGGCACAGATACGCAGTATTTT CASSQEVTSGTDTQYF
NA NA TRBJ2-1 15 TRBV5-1 TGCGCCAGCAGCTTGGTGCAGGGAGTTCTCAGTGAGCAGTTCTTC CASSLVQGVLSEQFF
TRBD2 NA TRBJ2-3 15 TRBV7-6 TGTGCCAGCAGCTTTTCAGCGGGGGGGCCAAATACGCAGTATTTT CASSFSAGGPNTQYF
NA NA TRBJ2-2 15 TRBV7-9 TGTGCCAGCAGCTTTGTCGGGAATCGAGCCGGGGAGCTGTTTTTT CASSFVGNRAGELFF
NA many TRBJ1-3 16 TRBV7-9 TGTGCCAGCACCGTCCCCGGGGGGTCCTCCGGAAACACCATATATTTT CASTVPGGSSGNTIYF
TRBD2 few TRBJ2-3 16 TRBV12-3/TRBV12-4 TGTGCCAGCAGTTATAGGGGCGGGGGTCCGACAGATACGCAGTATTTT CASSYRGGGPTDTQYF
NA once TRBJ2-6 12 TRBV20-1 TGCAGTGCCTCGTATGGGGCCAACGTCCTGACTTTC CSASYGANVLTF
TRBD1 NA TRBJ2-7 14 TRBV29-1 TGCAGCGTCGAAACCGACAGGGAGCGGTACGAGCAGTACTTC CSVETDRERYEQYF